This T cell receptor beta chain appears in the sequencing data of a study of identical twins. The study's findings and limits: Cord blood beta clonotypes present at high abundance carried fewer insertions; no such pattern appeared in memory repertoires.

With respect to this clonotype: The target antigen is unknown.

A universal primer site was added by template switching, and unique molecular identifiers were carried by the cDNA. TCRdb reprocessed the 5' RACE reads with MiXCR, giving one entry per CDR3 protein. The table shows 1.5 million to 2 million distinct CDR3 sequences, with under 35% occurring only once. The germline V gene encodes CDR1 DFQATT and CDR2 SNEGSKA (reference sequence). The CDR3 runs 15 residues. After removal of 6 bases from V and 3 bases from J, the junction contained 10 bases not matched to a gene. Source material: cord blood. The clonotype originates from a newborn girl in good health. The chain employs TRBV20-1 and TRBJ1-5; 8 bases match TRBD1. The CDR3 nucleotides are TGCAGTGCCCCTACCCGGGACAGGTCCAATCAGCCCCAGCATTTT. The encoded protein is CSAPTRDRSNQPQHF.